Following are 32 T cell receptor beta chains from one sample sequenced in a study of cytomegalovirus exposure and HLA in healthy donors. The PCR employed 60 Vbeta primers together with 13 Jbeta primers. The table came from immunoSEQ multiplex PCR; TCRdb's copy has only in-frame clones and leaves some out. This table holds tens of thousands of clones, 60% to 80% found once. Sequenced sample: PBMCs. The origin of the receptors is a woman between 45 and 65 years old in good health and CMV-seropositive.

The chain links TRBV7-8 to TRBJ1-4; D not certain. V shed 5 bases and J shed 0 bases, with 19 bases lying between them. This CDR3 spans 18 amino acids. Germline V gene data show CDR1 as SGHVS and CDR2 as FQNEAQ. CDR3: CASSPRGRASATNEKLFF. The CDR3 DNA follows: TGTGCCAGCAGCCCTCGTGGGAGGGCAAGTGCAACTAATGAAAAACTGTTTTTT.

The chain recombines TRBV2 with TRBJ1-2; no definite D call. The V end lost 2 bases, the J end lost 3 bases, and 10 bases lay between the germline ends. CDR1 and CDR2 from the germline V gene are SNHLY and FYNNEI. The CDR3 consists of 14 residues. Here the CDR3 reads CASSETPGHYGYTF. The CDR3 DNA reads TGTGCCAGCAGTGAAACCCCGGGTCACTATGGCTACACCTTC.

On this clone itself: The junction differs from germline at one of its ends, possibly a read error. The chain has TRBV7-9 and TRBJ2-1, with 13 bases that match TRBD2. The V gene's germline CDR1 is SEHNR and CDR2 FQNEAQ (reference sequence). There are 16 residues in the CDR3. CDR3 nucleotides: TGTTCCAGCAGCTTACCCTGGACTAGCGGGAGAAATGAGCAGTTCTTC. Its translation: CSSSLPWTSGRNEQFF.

This chain connects TRBV11-2 to TRBJ1-6, with no clear D. The CDR3 consists of 14 residues. The germline V gene encodes CDR1 SGHAT and CDR2 FQNNGV. Trimming removed 6 bases from V and 2 bases from J, with 8 bases in between. CDR3 bases: TGTGCCAGCAGTTACATGGCCTATAATTCACCCCTCCACTTT. It yields the protein CASSYMAYNSPLHF.

On this clone: The junction differs from germline at one of its ends, possibly a read error. This chain connects TRBV7-9 to TRBJ1-2, with 7 bases lining up with TRBD1. This CDR3 region has 16 residues. Germline CDR1 reads SEHNR; CDR2 reads FQNEAQ (reference sequence). The CDR3 here is CSSISGTAAILYGYTF. The CDR3 DNA reads as TGTTCCAGCATTTCCGGGACAGCCGCTATTCTTTATGGCTACACCTTC. The full variable domain, its missing parts supplied by reference TRBV7-9 and TRBJ1-2, is DTGVSQNPRHKITKRGQNVTFRCDPISEHNRLYWYRQTLGQGPEFLTYFQNEAQLEKSRLLSDRFSAERPKGSFSTLEIQRTEQGDSAMYLCSSISGTAAILYGYTFGSGTRLTVV.

The chain has TRBV19 and TRBJ2-1, with a tentative D call TRBD2 (5 bases). The CDR3 loop spans 15 amino acids. V was clipped by 1 base and J by 6 bases, with 13 bases between them. Germline lookup yields CDR1 LNHDA and CDR2 SQIVND (reference sequence). The CDR3 spells CASSIGLARFNEQFF. CDR3 nucleotides: TGTGCCAGTAGTATAGGTCTAGCTAGATTCAATGAGCAGTTCTTC.

To note about this clone: The junction and the germline gene differ at one end; a read error may be behind it. The CDR3 DNA reads TGTGCCAGCAGCTTATTGGGTGCTAATGGGCCCGCCGGGAAGCTGTTTTTT. Protein sequence: CASSLLGANGPAGKLFF. The chain uses TRBV11-3 and TRBJ2-2; TRBD2 might be the D (5 bases). This CDR3 comprises 17 residues. Germline-derived CDR1 and CDR2 are SGHNT and YENEEA.

The chain employs TRBV4-2 and TRBJ2-7; TRBD2 matches 9 bases. Trimming cost V 10 bases and J 2 bases; bases outside gene matches: 12. Looked up from germline, CDR1 is LGHNA and CDR2 is YNFKEQ. The CDR3 contains 15 residues. The CDR3 nucleotides read TGTGCCACGGGCGCTGCGGGGGGGCCTGCCTACGAGCAGTACTTC. Encoded protein: CATGAAGGPAYEQYF.

This clone was counted once. The J gene is TRBJ2-7, the V gene TRBV7-2; TRBD1 agrees at 8 bases. V lost 4 bases and J lost 2; bases outside the gene matches: 4. The CDR3 is 14 amino acids. Germline CDR1 reads SGHTA; CDR2 reads FQGNSA. The CDR3: CASSYDRGAYEQYV. The CDR3 DNA reads as TGTGCCAGCAGCTATGACAGGGGTGCCTACGAGCAGTACGTC.

This clone has only a few counts. The chain employs TRBV9 and TRBJ1-2; D remains ambiguous. The CDR3 is made up of 14 amino acids. Germline V gives CDR1 SGDLS, CDR2 YYNGEE. V was pared by 2 bases and J by 4 bases, with 12 bases between. The CDR3, as DNA: TGTGCCAGCAGCGTTGGCCGGAGGTCCTATGGCTACACCTTC. This gives the protein CASSVGRRSYGYTF.

For this clone: At one boundary the junction diverges from the germline segment, which might be a read error. The chain links TRBV19 to TRBJ2-5, with 11 nucleotides matching TRBD2. TRBJ2-7 explains the end of the DNA better; the J call may be wrong. Germline V lookup: CDR1 LNHDA, CDR2 SQIVND (reference sequence). The CDR3 is 15 amino acids. CDR3 DNA: TGTGCCAGTAGGATAGCGGGGGGGTCCTCCTACGAGCAGTACTTC. Amino acid sequence: CASRIAGGSSYEQYF.

The chain joins TRBV30 to TRBJ2-7; 8 nucleotides match TRBD1. The CDR3 loop spans 12 amino acids. With 5 bases clipped from V and 2 bases from J, the junction kept 2 bases outside the gene matches. Per the germline V gene, CDR1 is GTSNPN and CDR2 is SVGIG (reference sequence). The CDR3 nucleotides read TGTGCCTGGGGACAGGGAGCCTACGAGCAGTACTTC. Amino acid sequence: CAWGQGAYEQYF.

The V and J genes are TRBV7-9 and TRBJ1-2; D is ambiguous. Trimming took off 7 bases at V and 11 bases at J, with 14 bases between the two ends. The CDR3 sequence is 11 residues long. Germline V gene lookup returns CDR1 SEHNR and CDR2 FQNEAQ (reference sequence). The CDR3 region has the DNA TGTGCCAGCACGCGCCCCGAGGAATACACCTTC. It encodes CASTRPEEYTF.

The chain is built from TRBV9 and TRBJ2-1; TRBD2 matches 10 bases. Germline CDR1 is SGDLS and CDR2 is YYNGEE. V was pared by 1 base and J by 2 bases, with 9 bases of the junction left unmatched. The CDR3 sequence is 18 residues long. The CDR3, as DNA: TGTGCCAGCAGCGTAACCTTATCTAGCGGGGGAACCTACAATGAGCAGTTCTTC. It codes for CASSVTLSSGGTYNEQFF.

The V call is TRBV19, the J call TRBJ1-3, with 7 nucleotides matching TRBD1. The CDR3 extends over 17 amino acids. Germline V CDR1 and CDR2: LNHDA, SQIVND (reference sequence). V lost 2 bases to trimming and J lost 2 bases; unmatched junction nucleotides: 9. CDR3 in DNA: TGTGCCAGTAGTATAATCCCGGGACAGAATACTGGAAACACCATATATTTT. Its translation: CASSIIPGQNTGNTIYF.

The V and J genes are TRBV5-4 and TRBJ2-1; 9 positions agree with TRBD1. V lost 4 bases to trimming and J lost 5 bases; unmatched junction nucleotides: 4. In germline, CDR1 is SGHNT, CDR2 YYREEE (reference sequence). The CDR3 extends over 14 amino acids. The chain's CDR3 is CASSRTGENNEQFF. CDR3 coding DNA: TGTGCCAGCAGCCGGACAGGGGAGAACAATGAGCAGTTCTTC. Together with reference TRBV5-4 and TRBJ2-1, the CDR3 gives the full variable domain: ETGVTQSPTHLIKTRGQQVTLRCSSQSGHNTVSWYQQALGQGPQFIFQYYREEENGRGNFPPRFSGLQFPNYSSELNVNALELDDSALYLCASSRTGENNEQFFGPGTRLTVL.

The chain is built from TRBV13 and TRBJ2-1; a possible D gene is TRBD2 (5 bases). The CDR3 consists of 15 residues. Trimming cost V 6 bases and J 2 bases, with 14 bases left between them. Germline V CDR1 and CDR2: PRHDT, FYEKMQ (reference sequence). CDR3: CASRVLARPYNEQFF. CDR3 coding DNA: TGTGCCAGCAGGGTTCTAGCTCGCCCCTACAATGAGCAGTTCTTC.

The chain has TRBV7-9 and TRBJ1-2, with D perhaps TRBD1 (6 bases). The CDR3 is 14 residues long. Trimming removed 4 bases at V and 6 bases at J, with 15 bases between. CDR1 and CDR2 from the germline V gene are SEHNR and FQNEAQ (reference sequence). CDR3 sequence reads: CASSYPDRIDGYTF. In DNA, the CDR3 is TGTGCCAGCAGCTACCCGGACAGAATCGATGGCTACACCTTC. The full variable domain, its missing parts supplied by reference TRBV7-9 and TRBJ1-2, is DTGVSQNPRHKITKRGQNVTFRCDPISEHNRLYWYRQTLGQGPEFLTYFQNEAQLEKSRLLSDRFSAERPKGSFSTLEIQRTEQGDSAMYLCASSYPDRIDGYTFGSGTRLTVV.

The chain links TRBV5-1 to TRBJ2-7; D possibly corresponds to TRBD2 (6 bases). This CDR3 has 12 residues. The germline V gene has CDR1 SGHRS and CDR2 YFSETQ. The germline V and J ends were trimmed by 9 bases and 0 bases, with 10 bases remaining between them. The CDR3, as DNA: TGCGCCACCCGGGGGAGCTCCTACGAGCAGTACTTC. Encoded protein: CATRGSSYEQYF.

The rearrangement uses TRBV9 and TRBJ1-6; D is unresolved. The CDR3 contains 14 residues. V dropped 1 base and J dropped 10 bases, with 12 bases sitting between them. Germline assignment: CDR1 SGDLS and CDR2 YYNGEE. CDR3 sequence: CASSVQSIGSPLHF. In nucleotides, the CDR3 is TGTGCCAGCAGCGTACAGTCGATCGGGTCACCCCTCCACTTT.

This sequence joins TRBV5-1 and TRBJ2-5; a possible D gene is TRBD1 (6 bases). Trimming removed 4 bases at V and 1 base at J, with 11 bases between. The CDR3 sequence is 14 residues long. Germline lookup yields CDR1 SGHRS and CDR2 YFSETQ. CDR3 DNA: TGCGCCAGCAGCGGGGGCCGGGTCCAAGAGACCCAGTACTTC. Its translation is CASSGGRVQETQYF.

This clone was observed a few times. V and J are TRBV7-2 and TRBJ2-5; 12 bases match TRBD2. With V trimmed by 4 bases and J by 5 bases, 17 bases remained unmatched. CDR3 length: 19 residues. Germline V gives CDR1 SGHTA, CDR2 FQGNSA. CDR3 sequence (DNA): TGTGCCAGCAGCTCCAATTGGAGACTAGCGGGGGATTCTTATGAGACCCAGTACTTC. This translates into CASSSNWRLAGDSYETQYF.

This clone has more than one count but fewer than ten. This sequence joins TRBV30 and TRBJ2-3; weak D call: TRBD1 (5 bases). The CDR3 is 13 amino acids. Germline values: CDR1 GTSNPN, CDR2 SVGIG (reference sequence). The V end lost 0 bases, the J end lost 3 bases, and 7 bases lay between the germline ends. This CDR3 reads CAWSVGVTDTQYF. The DNA for the CDR3 is TGTGCCTGGAGTGTAGGGGTAACAGATACGCAGTATTTT.

The chain has TRBV7-9 and TRBJ2-6, with no clear D. The CDR3 runs 14 residues. Germline assignment: CDR1 SEHNR and CDR2 FQNEAQ (reference sequence). Trimming removed 6 bases from V and 1 base from J, with 7 bases in between. The CDR3 region is CASSPPSGANVLTF. In nucleotides, the CDR3 is TGTGCCAGCAGTCCTCCTTCTGGGGCCAACGTCCTGACTTTC.

The V call is TRBV19, the J call TRBJ2-1, with 7 bases that match TRBD1. The CDR3 extends over 17 amino acids. V was clipped by 6 bases and J by 3 bases; unmatched bases: 14. Germline CDR1 is LNHDA and CDR2 is SQIVND (reference sequence). CDR3 coding DNA: TGTGCCAGTAGCCACAACAGGGGCTCTTTGATCTACAATGAGCAGTTCTTC. Translated, it gives CASSHNRGSLIYNEQFF.

The genes are TRBV6-4 and TRBJ1-1; 9 nucleotides line up with TRBD1. The V gene's germline CDR1 is MRHNA and CDR2 SNTAGT. Trimming removed 6 bases from V and 6 bases from J; junction bases left unmatched: 5. CDR3 length: 13 residues. The CDR3 nucleotides read TGTGCCAGCAGGAAGGACAGGGGCTCTGAAGCTTTCTTT. Amino acid sequence: CASRKDRGSEAFF.

The chain is built from TRBV2 and TRBJ1-2; 7 bases are a match to TRBD1. The CDR3 loop spans 13 amino acids. The trim removed 8 bases at V and 7 bases at J, leaving 10 bases unmatched. CDR1 and CDR2 from the germline V gene are SNHLY and FYNNEI. This CDR3 reads CASLEQGDGGYTF. The CDR3, as DNA: TGTGCCAGCCTCGAGCAGGGGGATGGTGGCTACACCTTC.

The table lists this clone with a few counts. The gene calls are TRBV5-1 and TRBJ2-3; 9 bases are a match to TRBD2. The V segment lost 4 bases and the J segment 2 bases; nucleotides outside the gene matches: 5. CDR1 SGHRS and CDR2 YFSETQ come from the germline V gene. The CDR3 is made up of 15 amino acids. In nucleotides, the CDR3 is TGCGCCAGCAGCGGGCGGGGGGGTGACACAGATACGCAGTATTTT. This encodes CASSGRGGDTDTQYF.

The genes are TRBV29-1 and TRBJ1-1; the D gene is possibly TRBD1 (6 bases). Germline V gene lookup returns CDR1 SQVTM and CDR2 ANQGSEA. The CDR3 contains 14 residues. Between the trimmed V and J ends, which lost 4 bases and 4 bases, there was a span of 16 bases. The CDR3 coding sequence is TGCAGCGTTGCCAAGGGGGTACTATCCACTGAAGCTTTCTTT. This codes for CSVAKGVLSTEAFF.

The chain combines TRBV29-1 with TRBJ2-1, with unresolved D. CDR3 length: 14 amino acids. Germline V lookup: CDR1 SQVTM, CDR2 ANQGSEA. V was shortened by 0 bases and J by 6 bases, with 12 bases between the two germline ends. The CDR3, as DNA: TGCAGCGTTGAAGAGGTGGTAGCCGGCAATGAGCAGTTCTTC. Translated, it gives CSVEEVVAGNEQFF.

This clone was found a few times. The chain combines TRBV19 with TRBJ2-1; D ambiguous. This CDR3 spans 13 amino acids. Germline-derived CDR1 and CDR2 are LNHDA and SQIVND (reference sequence). Trimming shortened V by 3 bases and J by 5 bases, and 8 bases separated the two germline ends. CDR3 sequence reads: CASSILSNNEQFF. CDR3 DNA: TGTGCCAGTAGTATCCTATCGAACAATGAGCAGTTCTTC.

V is TRBV5-6 and J is TRBJ2-7; 8 bases agree with TRBD1. Trimming took 9 bases from V and 5 from J; bases not matched to a gene: 13. This CDR3 region has 14 residues. Germline values: CDR1 SGHDT, CDR2 YYEEEE. CDR3 protein: CATTRQGYLNEQYV. In nucleotides, the CDR3 is TGTGCCACCACGAGACAGGGGTATTTGAACGAGCAGTACGTC.